The 5 T cell receptor beta chains listed next were all sequenced from one sample in a study of cytomegalovirus exposure and HLA in healthy donors. Use of 60 Vbeta and 13 Jbeta primers characterized the PCR. Data came from immunoSEQ multiplex PCR; TCRdb stores just in-frame clones and leaves some out. Here the sample spans tens of thousands of clones, 85% to 95% being singletons. The sample was PBMCs. These receptor sequences come from a woman aged 18-35 years in good health and CMV-seronegative.

V usage is TRBV9 and J usage is TRBJ1-3; D uncertain. Germline values: CDR1 SGDLS, CDR2 YYNGEE. Deletions cut 3 bases from V and 7 bases from J, with 11 bases between. The CDR3 is made up of 13 amino acids. The CDR3, as DNA: TGTGCCAGCAGCGGGCCTCCCCCGAACACCATATATTTT. This sequence encodes CASSGPPPNTIYF.

This clone appeared a single time. The chain uses TRBV7-9 and TRBJ2-1, with TRBD1 matching 11 bases. The V segment lost 5 bases and the J segment 4 bases; nucleotides outside the gene matches: 1. The CDR3 is made up of 14 amino acids. The germline V gene has CDR1 SEHNR and CDR2 FQNEAQ (reference sequence). DNA for the CDR3: TGTGCCAGCAGCCGGGACAGGGGGTACAATGAGCAGTTCTTC. This translates into CASSRDRGYNEQFF.

This rearrangement joins TRBV5-1 to TRBJ2-3, with TRBD2 identical over 7 bases. The V segment lost 0 bases and the J segment 0 bases; nucleotides outside the gene matches: 4. The CDR3 is made up of 16 amino acids. The germline V gene encodes CDR1 SGHRS and CDR2 YFSETQ. The CDR3 region is CASSLATSPSTDTQYF. The CDR3 DNA follows: TGCGCCAGCAGCTTGGCGACTAGCCCTAGCACAGATACGCAGTATTTT.

The rearrangement joins TRBV11-2 to TRBJ1-2, with a tentative D call TRBD1 (5 bases). Germline V gene data show CDR1 as SGHAT and CDR2 as FQNNGV. The CDR3 totals 16 residues. V gave up 0 bases and J gave up 2 bases, with 13 bases separating them. The CDR3 nucleotides read TGTGCCAGCAGCTTAGATCTTGGGGCTAAGAACTATGGCTACACCTTC. Its translation is CASSLDLGAKNYGYTF.

This clone appeared once. Sequence at one end of the junction differs from germline and may be a read error. This rearrangement joins TRBV7-9 to TRBJ2-5, with D hard to call. This CDR3 is built from 14 residues. Germline assignment: CDR1 SEHNR and CDR2 FQNEAQ (reference sequence). The CDR3 DNA sequence: TGTTCCAGCAGCCTTCTTTCGGGCCAAGAGACCCAGTACTTC. It codes for CSSSLLSGQETQYF.